The rows below give T cell receptor beta chains drawn from one sample of a study of T cells after yellow fever vaccination. Via MiXCR, TCRdb re-called the 5' RACE reads, giving one row per CDR3 protein. This sample carries a few hundred thousand distinct CDR3 sequences, roughly 3.9% of them seen once, and the ten largest clones take approximately 23%. The sequences come from PBMCs, collected 5 days after the yellow fever booster vaccination. These receptor sequences come from a man aged 18 to 29 who received the YFV17D yellow fever vaccine. Each CDR3 is given with its conserved first and last residue. Fields, in order: J gene, clone size, V gene, D gene, CDR3 DNA, CDR3 protein. The D gene is left open where the match is weak. Size tells how often a clone was seen (once, few, many) or the class of an expanded clone, and some rows leave it out.

TRBJ2-5	few	TRBV5-1	.	TGCGCCAGCAGCGGCGGGGAGAAGGAGACCCAGTACTTC	CASSGGEKETQYF
TRBJ2-1	few	TRBV6-2/TRBV6-3	TRBD2	TGTGCCAGCAGTTACGGTTCCCGGGAGGACAATGAGCAGTTCTTC	CASSYGSREDNEQFF
TRBJ2-3	few	TRBV5-6	TRBD2	TGTGCCAGCAGCTTGGAAAGGCTAGCGGGGGCAGATACGCAGTATTTT	CASSLERLAGADTQYF
TRBJ2-7	many	TRBV5-1	TRBD1	TGCGCCAGCAGCTTGAAGGGGACAGGGAACAACGAGCAGTACTTC	CASSLKGTGNNEQYF
TRBJ2-7	.	TRBV12-3/TRBV12-4	.	TGTGCCAGCAGCCGAGAGGGGTCTTCGTACGAGCAGTACTTC	CASSREGSSYEQYF
TRBJ2-5	few	TRBV4-3	TRBD2	TGCGCCAGCAGCCGCATGGGACTAGACCAAGAGACCCAGTACTTC	CASSRMGLDQETQYF
TRBJ1-6	few	TRBV6-5	.	TGTGCCAGCAGTTACTTGACACCTTATAATTCACCCCTCCACTTT	CASSYLTPYNSPLHF
TRBJ2-2	few	TRBV20-1	.	TGCAGTGCTAGCGGGTACACCGGGGAGCTGTTTTTT	CSASGYTGELFF
TRBJ1-6	few	TRBV7-2	.	TGTGCCAGCAGCTTGTTTCAGGGTGGTTCACCCCTCCACTTT	CASSLFQGGSPLHF
TRBJ2-1	.	TRBV7-7	TRBD2	TGTGCTAGCAGCCGCGACTTAGCGGGGGGCAATGAGCAGTTCTTC	CASSRDLAGGNEQFF
TRBJ2-1	few	TRBV6-5	TRBD2	TGTGCCAGCAGTATTATAGCGGGGGGCCTCAATGAGCAGTTCTTC	CASSIIAGGLNEQFF
TRBJ1-1	.	TRBV20-1	.	TGCAGTGCTTCCGGGAACCGAAACACTGAAGCTTTCTTT	CSASGNRNTEAFF
TRBJ1-4	.	TRBV3-1	.	TGTGCCAGCACCTGGACACGAGATGGAAAACTGTTTTTT	CASTWTRDGKLFF
TRBJ1-1	many	TRBV5-1	.	TGCGCCAGCAGCTCGAAGACGAACACTGAAGCTTTCTTT	CASSSKTNTEAFF
TRBJ1-1	few	TRBV18	TRBD1	TGTGCCAGCTCCGGGACAGGGAAAGACACTGAAGCTTTCTTT	CASSGTGKDTEAFF
TRBJ1-4	.	TRBV7-2	.	TGTGCCAGCAGCTTAATGGGAGGGTACGCTTCGGGAGAAAAACTGTTTTTT	CASSLMGGYASGEKLFF
TRBJ2-3	.	TRBV12-3/TRBV12-4	TRBD2	TGTGCCAGCAGCCCACTAGCGTTTTTGCCCACAGATACGCAGTATTTT	CASSPLAFLPTDTQYF
TRBJ1-3	.	TRBV7-2	.	TGTGCCACCCGGCTAGCTAGCTCTGGAAACACCATATATTTT	CATRLASSGNTIYF
TRBJ2-3	.	TRBV20-1	TRBD1	TGCAGTGCTAGGGTAGGGGGCGCCTGGACAGATACGCAGTATTTT	CSARVGGAWTDTQYF
TRBJ2-5	.	TRBV3-1	.	TGTGCCAGCAGCCAAGGTGTGGGGGGGCAGGAAGAGACCCAGTACTTC	CASSQGVGGQEETQYF
TRBJ2-5	few	TRBV2	.	TGTGCCAGCAGTTACAGGGAGGGGGAGACCCAGTACTTC	CASSYREGETQYF
TRBJ2-5	.	TRBV6-1	.	TGTGCCAGCAGACTACAGGGCTTGACGGAGACCCAGTACTTC	CASRLQGLTETQYF
TRBJ1-1	.	TRBV14	.	TGTGCCAGCAGCCAATCCACCGCAAGGAGGACTGAAGCTTTCTTT	CASSQSTARRTEAFF
TRBJ1-5	few	TRBV20-1	TRBD1	TGCAGTGCTAGGAAGTTCGGGACAGGGTGGTACAGAGGAGGTCAGCCCCAGCATTTT	CSARKFGTGWYRGGQPQHF
TRBJ1-5	.	TRBV6-5	.	TGTGCCAGCAGGTGGGGACCCGGTCAGCCCCAGCATTTT	CASRWGPGQPQHF
TRBJ2-2	.	TRBV5-1	TRBD1	TGCGCCAGCAGCTTGCAGGGACAGGGAAACACCGGGGAGCTGTTTTTT	CASSLQGQGNTGELFF
TRBJ1-2	.	TRBV29-1	.	TGCAGCGTTGAAGAGACAGAACTCTATGGCTACACCTTC	CSVEETELYGYTF
TRBJ2-2	many	TRBV19	.	TGTGCCAGTAGTATAGGGACAGTCCCGAAGGTGTTTTTT	CASSIGTVPKVFF
TRBJ2-7	.	TRBV7-2	.	TGTGCCAGCAGCTCTAGGCCCCACCTCTACGAGCAGTACTTC	CASSSRPHLYEQYF
TRBJ1-4	few	TRBV18	.	TGTGCCAGCTCATCATATACAGGGAATGATGAAAAACTGTTTTTT	CASSSYTGNDEKLFF
TRBJ1-1	.	TRBV18	TRBD1	TGTGCCAGCTCCCGGGGACAGGGTGAAACGGGGAACACTGAAGCTTTCTTT	CASSRGQGETGNTEAFF
TRBJ1-2	.	TRBV28	TRBD1	TGTGCCAGCAGTCTCGGACAGGGGGCGCGTGGCTACACCTTC	CASSLGQGARGYTF
TRBJ2-5	few	TRBV4-3	.	TGCGCCAGCAGCCAAGATAAGGGGGGGGCCCAAGAGACCCAGTACTTC	CASSQDKGGAQETQYF
TRBJ1-5	.	TRBV7-3	.	TGTGCCAGCAGCTTATTTAAAGGGCATCAGCCCCAGCATTTT	CASSLFKGHQPQHF
TRBJ2-2	.	TRBV6-5	.	TGTGCCAGCAGTTACTGGTACACCGGGGAGCTGTTTTTT	CASSYWYTGELFF
TRBJ2-3	.	TRBV12-3/TRBV12-4	.	TGTGCCAGTTGTATGGGTTACCGGCCCACAGATACGCAGTATTTT	CASCMGYRPTDTQYF
TRBJ2-7	many	TRBV7-6	.	TGTGCCAGCAGCCCCCCCCATGGCGTAGGGCGATCCTACGAGCAGTACTTC	CASSPPHGVGRSYEQYF
TRBJ1-1	many	TRBV4-1	.	TGCGCCAGCCGCGGCCTACTCCTCAACACTGAAGCTTTCTTT	CASRGLLLNTEAFF
TRBJ1-1	few	TRBV9	.	TGTGCCAGCAGCGGGGGGGCGGACAGCAACACTGAAGCTTTCTTT	CASSGGADSNTEAFF
TRBJ2-3	many	TRBV5-1	.	TGCGCCAGCAGCTTGATAACTCCACCAGATACGCAGTATTTT	CASSLITPPDTQYF
TRBJ2-2	.	TRBV28	.	TGTGCCAGCAGTGCATGGGGGGAAAACACCGGGGAGCTGTTTTTT	CASSAWGENTGELFF
TRBJ2-1	few	TRBV5-4	.	TGTGCCAGCAGCTGGAGCGGACTGCAGTTCTTC	CASSWSGLQFF
TRBJ2-3	.	TRBV6-5	TRBD2	TGTGCCAGCAGCCCTACCCTGGCGGCGGGGGGCACAGATACGCAGTATTTT	CASSPTLAAGGTDTQYF
TRBJ1-2	few	TRBV29-1	.	TGCAGCGTTGGCGGCCGTCCGGCAGGGGAATGGTATGGCTACACCTTC	CSVGGRPAGEWYGYTF
TRBJ1-4	.	TRBV7-9	TRBD1	TGTGCCAGCAGCGGACCGACAGGGGCTTATGAAAAACTGTTTTTT	CASSGPTGAYEKLFF